This T cell receptor beta chain was found in a study of cytomegalovirus exposure and HLA in healthy donors. It was with 60 Vbeta and 13 Jbeta primers that the PCR ran. Assay: immunoSEQ multiplex PCR; the TCRdb copy retains only in-frame clones and omits some. The data show 75,000 or so clones, 60% to 80% seen once. Trimming removed 7 bases from V and 7 bases from J, with 22 bases in between. Germline CDR1 and CDR2: MNHNY and SVGAGI (reference sequence). The CDR3 totals 15 residues. The chain couples TRBV6-6 to TRBJ1-2, with D tentatively TRBD1 (5 bases). Sequencing input: PBMCs. The clonotype originates from a woman aged 25 to 45 in good health and CMV-seropositive. The CDR3 protein is CASTIKDRGLRGYTF. The CDR3 DNA reads as TGTGCCAGCACCATCAAGGACCGGGGACTTCGTGGCTACACCTTC.